This T cell receptor beta chain comes out of a study of tumor-infiltrating lymphocytes in primary liver carcinoma. Study-wide background: Participating patients were men and women between 30 and 69 years old. Study findings and constraints: Tumor-adjacent and tumor-blood pairs showed less overlap than tumor region pairs.

Looked up from germline, CDR1 is KGHDR and CDR2 is SFDVKD. CDR3 length equals 15 residues. Total RNA amounting to 500 ng was the source from which TCR beta cDNA was made with a constant-region primer. The TCR beta library was amplified through three nested multiplex PCR rounds in a modified ARM-PCR procedure. Forward primers for TRBV1-TRBV30 and a C-beta reverse primer served the first two PCR rounds, at about 9 cycles each. TCRdb analysed the multiplex PCR reads with MiXCR anew, one entry per CDR3 protein. The table records more than 90,000 distinct CDR3 sequences, about 67% of them present only once. Notes on this clonotype: No antigen is known for it. One end of the junction is discordant with germline, which a read error may explain.

Co-extraction yielded RNA and DNA from 20-30 mg of unsorted bulk tissue. Enrolled patients were chronically infected with HBV and treatment-naive. The sequencing sample was made of liver tumor tissue from sampling region 2. Subset meaning: tumor region T2, inferior pole. The sequence was obtained from a woman aged 55-70 years with primary liver carcinoma and hepatitis B virus infection. The V gene is TRBV24-1, the J gene TRBJ2-1; a possible D gene is TRBD1 (6 bases). In DNA form, the CDR3 reads TGTGCCACCAGTGAGGGACAAGGGAACTACAATGGGCAGTTCTTC. It codes for CATSEGQGNYNGQFF.